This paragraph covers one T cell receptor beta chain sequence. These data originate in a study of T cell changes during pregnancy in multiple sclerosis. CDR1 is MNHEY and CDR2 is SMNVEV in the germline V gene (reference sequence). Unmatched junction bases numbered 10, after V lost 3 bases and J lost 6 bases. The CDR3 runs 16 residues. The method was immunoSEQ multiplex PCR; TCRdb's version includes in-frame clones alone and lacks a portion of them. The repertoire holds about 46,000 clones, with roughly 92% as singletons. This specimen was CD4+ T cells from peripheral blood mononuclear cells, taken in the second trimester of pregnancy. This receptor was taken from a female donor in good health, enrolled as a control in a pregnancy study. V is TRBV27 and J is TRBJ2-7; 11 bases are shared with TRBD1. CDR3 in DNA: TGTGCCAGCAGTTTTGATTTTGGGGACAGGGGGAGCGAGCAGTACTTC. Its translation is CASSFDFGDRGSEQYF.